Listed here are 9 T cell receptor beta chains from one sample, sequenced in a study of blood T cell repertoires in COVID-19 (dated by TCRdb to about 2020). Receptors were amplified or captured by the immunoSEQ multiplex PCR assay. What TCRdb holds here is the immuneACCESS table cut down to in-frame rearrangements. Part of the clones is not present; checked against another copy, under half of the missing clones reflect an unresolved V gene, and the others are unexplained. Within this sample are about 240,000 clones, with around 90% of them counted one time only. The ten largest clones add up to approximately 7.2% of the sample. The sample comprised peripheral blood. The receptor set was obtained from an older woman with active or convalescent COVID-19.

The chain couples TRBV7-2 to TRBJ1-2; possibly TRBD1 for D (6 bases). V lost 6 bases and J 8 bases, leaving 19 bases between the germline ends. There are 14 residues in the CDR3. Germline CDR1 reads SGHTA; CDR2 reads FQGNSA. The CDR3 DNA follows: TGTGCCAGCAGTATCCCGGTGCAGGGGCAAGGCTACACCTTC. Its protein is CASSIPVQGQGYTF.

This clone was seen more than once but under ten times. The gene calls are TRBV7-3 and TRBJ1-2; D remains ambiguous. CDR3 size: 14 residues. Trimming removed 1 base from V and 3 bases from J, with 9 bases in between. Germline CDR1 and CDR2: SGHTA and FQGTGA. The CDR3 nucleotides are TGTGCCAGCAGCTTAAGAGGGCTCGACTATGGCTACACCTTC. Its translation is CASSLRGLDYGYTF.

This CDR3 reads CASASSGSTDTQYF. In DNA, the CDR3 is TGTGCCAGTGCCTCTAGCGGGAGCACAGATACGCAGTATTTT. V gene TRBV27 combines with J gene TRBJ2-3, with TRBD2 matching 8 bases. V shed 9 bases and J 0 bases; nucleotides not matched to a gene: 5. Germline V CDR1 and CDR2: MNHEY, SMNVEV (reference sequence). This CDR3 is 14 amino acids long.

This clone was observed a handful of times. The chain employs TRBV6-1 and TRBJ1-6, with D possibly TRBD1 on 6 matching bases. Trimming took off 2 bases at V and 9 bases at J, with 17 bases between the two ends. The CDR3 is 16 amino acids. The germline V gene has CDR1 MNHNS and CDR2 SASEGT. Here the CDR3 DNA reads TGTGCCAGCAGTGAAAAAATTCAGGGGTTGAGTTCACCCCTCCACTTT. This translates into CASSEKIQGLSSPLHF.

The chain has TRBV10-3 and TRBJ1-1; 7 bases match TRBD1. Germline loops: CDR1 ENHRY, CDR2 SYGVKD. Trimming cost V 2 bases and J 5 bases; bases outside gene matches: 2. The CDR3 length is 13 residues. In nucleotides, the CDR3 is TGTGCCATCAGTGAGGACAGGGTGACTGAAGCTTTCTTT. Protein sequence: CAISEDRVTEAFF.

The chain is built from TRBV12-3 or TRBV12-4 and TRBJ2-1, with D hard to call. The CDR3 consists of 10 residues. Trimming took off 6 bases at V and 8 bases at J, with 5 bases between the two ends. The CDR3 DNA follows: TGTGCCAGCAGCTCCTATGAGCAGTTCTTC. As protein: CASSSYEQFF.

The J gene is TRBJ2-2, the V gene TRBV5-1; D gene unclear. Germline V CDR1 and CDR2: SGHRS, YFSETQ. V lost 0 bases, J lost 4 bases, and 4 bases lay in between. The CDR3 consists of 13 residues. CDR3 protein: CASSLDFTGELFF. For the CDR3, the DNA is TGCGCCAGCAGCTTGGACTTCACCGGGGAGCTGTTTTTT. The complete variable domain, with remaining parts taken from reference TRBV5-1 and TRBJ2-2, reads KAGVTQTPRYLIKTRGQQVTLSCSPISGHRSVSWYQQTPGQGLQFLFEYFSETQRNKGNFPGRFSGRQFSNSRSEMNVSTLELGDSALYLCASSLDFTGELFFGEGSRLTVL.

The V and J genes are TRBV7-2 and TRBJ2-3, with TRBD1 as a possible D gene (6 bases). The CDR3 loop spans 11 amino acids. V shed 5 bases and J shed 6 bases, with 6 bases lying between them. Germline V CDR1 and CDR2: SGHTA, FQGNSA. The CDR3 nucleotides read TGTGCCAGCAGCAGGGGGGATACGCAGTATTTT. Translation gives CASSRGDTQYF.

Here the CDR3 reads CASRYPRDIVGYTF. CDR3 bases: TGTGCCAGCAGGTACCCCCGGGACATTGTAGGCTACACCTTC. This chain links TRBV6-2 or TRBV6-3 with TRBJ1-2, with a possible D match to TRBD1 (6 bases). Germline V gene sequence: CDR1 MNHEY, CDR2 SVGEGT. V was pared by 6 bases and J by 8 bases, with 19 bases between. CDR3 length equals 14 residues.